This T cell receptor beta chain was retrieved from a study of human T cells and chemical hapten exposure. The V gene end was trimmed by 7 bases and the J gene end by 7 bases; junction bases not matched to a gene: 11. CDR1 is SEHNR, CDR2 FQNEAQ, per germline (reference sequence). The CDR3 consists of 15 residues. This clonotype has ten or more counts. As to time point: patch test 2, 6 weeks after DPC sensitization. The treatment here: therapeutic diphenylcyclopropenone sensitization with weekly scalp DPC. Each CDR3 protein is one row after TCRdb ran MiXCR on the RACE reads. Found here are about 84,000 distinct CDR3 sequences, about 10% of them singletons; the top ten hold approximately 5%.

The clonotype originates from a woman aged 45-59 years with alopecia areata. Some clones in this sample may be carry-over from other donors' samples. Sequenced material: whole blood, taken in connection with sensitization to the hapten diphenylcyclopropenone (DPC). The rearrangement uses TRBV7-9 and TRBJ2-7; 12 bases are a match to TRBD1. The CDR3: CASTGPGQGAREQYF. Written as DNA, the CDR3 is TGTGCCAGCACCGGACCGGGACAGGGGGCGCGAGAGCAGTACTTC.